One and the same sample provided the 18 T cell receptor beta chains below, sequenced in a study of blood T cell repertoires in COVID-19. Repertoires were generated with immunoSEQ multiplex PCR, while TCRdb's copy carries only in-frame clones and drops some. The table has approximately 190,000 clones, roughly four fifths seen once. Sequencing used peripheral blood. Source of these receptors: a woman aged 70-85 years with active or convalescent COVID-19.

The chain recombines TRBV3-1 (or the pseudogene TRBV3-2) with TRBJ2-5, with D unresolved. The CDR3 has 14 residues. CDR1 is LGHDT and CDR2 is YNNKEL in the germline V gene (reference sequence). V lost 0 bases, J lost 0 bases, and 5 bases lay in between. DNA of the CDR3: TGTGCCAGCAGCCAAGATCCCAACCAAGAGACCCAGTACTTC. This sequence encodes CASSQDPNQETQYF.

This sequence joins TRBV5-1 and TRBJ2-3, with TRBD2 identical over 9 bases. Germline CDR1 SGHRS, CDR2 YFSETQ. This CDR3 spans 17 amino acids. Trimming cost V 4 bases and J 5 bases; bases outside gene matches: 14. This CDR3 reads CASSDLGLAGWIDTQYF. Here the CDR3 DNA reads TGCGCCAGCAGCGACCTCGGGCTAGCGGGATGGATAGATACGCAGTATTTT.

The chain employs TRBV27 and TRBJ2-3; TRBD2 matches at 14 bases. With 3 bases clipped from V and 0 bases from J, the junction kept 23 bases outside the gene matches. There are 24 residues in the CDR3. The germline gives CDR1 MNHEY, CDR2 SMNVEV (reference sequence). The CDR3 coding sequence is TGTGCCAGCAGTTTGACCTTACCGGGACTAGCGGGAGTTGGGCTCCACACTAGCACAGATACGCAGTATTTT. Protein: CASSLTLPGLAGVGLHTSTDTQYF.

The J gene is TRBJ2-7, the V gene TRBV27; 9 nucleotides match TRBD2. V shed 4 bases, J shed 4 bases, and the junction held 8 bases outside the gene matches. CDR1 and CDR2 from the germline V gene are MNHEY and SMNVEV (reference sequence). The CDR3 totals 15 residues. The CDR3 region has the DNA TGTGCCAGCAGTTGGAAAACTAGCGGGCCTTACGAGCAGTACTTC. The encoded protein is CASSWKTSGPYEQYF.

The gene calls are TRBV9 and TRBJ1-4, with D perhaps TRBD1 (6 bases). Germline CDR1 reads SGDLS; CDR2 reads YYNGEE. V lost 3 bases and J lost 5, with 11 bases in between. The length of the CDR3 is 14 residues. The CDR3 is CASSATGGNEKLFF. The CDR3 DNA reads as TGTGCCAGCAGCGCGACAGGTGGGAATGAAAAACTGTTTTTT.

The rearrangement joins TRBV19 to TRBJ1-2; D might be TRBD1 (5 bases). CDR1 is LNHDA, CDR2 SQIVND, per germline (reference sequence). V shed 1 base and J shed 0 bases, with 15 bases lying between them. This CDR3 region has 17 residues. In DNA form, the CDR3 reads TGTGCCAGTAGTATAGGCGGCAGGGTAAAACCTAACTATGGCTACACCTTC. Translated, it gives CASSIGGRVKPNYGYTF. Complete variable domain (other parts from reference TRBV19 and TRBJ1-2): DGGITQSPKYLFRKEGQNVTLSCEQNLNHDAMYWYRQDPGQGLRLIYYSQIVNDFQKGDIAEGYSVSREKKESFPLTVTSAQKNPTAFYLCASSIGGRVKPNYGYTFGSGTRLTVV.

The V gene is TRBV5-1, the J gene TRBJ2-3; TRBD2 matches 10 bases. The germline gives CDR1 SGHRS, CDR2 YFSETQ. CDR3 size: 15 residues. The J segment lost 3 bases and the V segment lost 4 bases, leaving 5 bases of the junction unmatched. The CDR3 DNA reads TGCGCCAGCAGCCCTAGCGGGAGAGGTACAGATACGCAGTATTTT. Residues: CASSPSGRGTDTQYF.

CDR3 sequence: CASSLISGRANDEQFF. DNA of the CDR3: TGTGCCAGCAGCCTCATTAGCGGGAGGGCCAATGATGAGCAGTTCTTC. J is TRBJ2-1 and V is TRBV7-3, with TRBD2 identical over 11 bases. Per the germline V gene, CDR1 is SGHTA and CDR2 is FQGTGA. This CDR3 has 16 amino acids. The trim removed 5 bases at V and 8 bases at J, leaving 11 bases unmatched.

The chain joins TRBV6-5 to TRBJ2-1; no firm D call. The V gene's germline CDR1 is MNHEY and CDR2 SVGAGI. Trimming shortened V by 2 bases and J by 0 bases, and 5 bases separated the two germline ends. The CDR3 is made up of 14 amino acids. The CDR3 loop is CASSYASSYNEQFF. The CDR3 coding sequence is TGTGCCAGCAGTTACGCGAGCTCCTACAATGAGCAGTTCTTC.

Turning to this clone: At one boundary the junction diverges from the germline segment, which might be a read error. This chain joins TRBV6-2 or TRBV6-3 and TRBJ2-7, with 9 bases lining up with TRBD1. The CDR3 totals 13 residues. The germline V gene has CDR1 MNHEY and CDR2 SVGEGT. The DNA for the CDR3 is TGTGCCAGCAGCTTCACTCCGTTACAGGGGGCGAACTTC. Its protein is CASSFTPLQGANF.

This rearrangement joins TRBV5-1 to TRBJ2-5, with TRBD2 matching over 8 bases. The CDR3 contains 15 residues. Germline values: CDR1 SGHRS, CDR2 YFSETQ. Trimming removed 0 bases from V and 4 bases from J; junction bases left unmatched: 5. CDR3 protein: CASSLDPAGAETQYF. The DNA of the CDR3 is TGCGCCAGCAGCTTGGATCCAGCGGGAGCAGAGACCCAGTACTTC.

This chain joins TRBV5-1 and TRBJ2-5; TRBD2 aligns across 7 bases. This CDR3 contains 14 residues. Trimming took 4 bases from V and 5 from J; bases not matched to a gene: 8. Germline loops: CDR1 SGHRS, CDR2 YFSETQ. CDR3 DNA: TGCGCCAGCAGCGCCTCTAGCGGAGGGGAGACCCAGTACTTC. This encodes CASSASSGGETQYF.

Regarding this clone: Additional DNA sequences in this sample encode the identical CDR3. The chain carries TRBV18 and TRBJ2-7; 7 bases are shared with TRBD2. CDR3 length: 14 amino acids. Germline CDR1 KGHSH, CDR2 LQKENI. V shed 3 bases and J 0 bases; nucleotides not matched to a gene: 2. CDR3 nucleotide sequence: TGTGCCAGCTCACCCACGGGAGGCTCCTACGAGCAGTACTTC. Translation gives CASSPTGGSYEQYF.

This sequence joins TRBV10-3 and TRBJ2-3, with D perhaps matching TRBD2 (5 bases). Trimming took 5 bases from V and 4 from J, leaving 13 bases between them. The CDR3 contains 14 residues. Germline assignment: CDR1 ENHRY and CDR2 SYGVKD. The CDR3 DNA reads TGTGCCATCAGTCCGGGATCGTTAGCAGATACGCAGTATTTT. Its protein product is CAISPGSLADTQYF.

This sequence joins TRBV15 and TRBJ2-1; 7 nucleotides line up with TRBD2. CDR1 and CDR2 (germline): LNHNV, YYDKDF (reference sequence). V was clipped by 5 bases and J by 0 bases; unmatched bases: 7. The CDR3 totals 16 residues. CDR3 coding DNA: TGTGCCACCAGCCCGGCTGGCGGGGGCTCCTACAATGAGCAGTTCTTC. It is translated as CATSPAGGGSYNEQFF.

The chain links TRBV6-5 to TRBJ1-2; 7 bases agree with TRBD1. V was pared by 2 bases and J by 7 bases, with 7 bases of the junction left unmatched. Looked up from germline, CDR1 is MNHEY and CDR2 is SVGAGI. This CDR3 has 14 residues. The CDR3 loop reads CASSYGRGLGGYTF. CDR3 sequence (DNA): TGTGCCAGCAGTTACGGTAGGGGGCTCGGTGGCTACACCTTC.

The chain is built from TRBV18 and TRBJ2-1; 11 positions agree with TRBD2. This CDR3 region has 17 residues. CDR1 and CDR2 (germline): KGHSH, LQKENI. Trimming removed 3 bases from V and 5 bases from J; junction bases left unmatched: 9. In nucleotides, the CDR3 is TGTGCCAGCTCACCTTTTACCGGGACTAGCGGCAACAATGAGCAGTTCTTC. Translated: CASSPFTGTSGNNEQFF.

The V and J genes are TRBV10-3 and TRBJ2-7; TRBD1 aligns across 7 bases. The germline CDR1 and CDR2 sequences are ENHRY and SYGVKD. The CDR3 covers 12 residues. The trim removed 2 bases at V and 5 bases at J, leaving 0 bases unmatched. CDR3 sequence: CAISEDRDEQYF. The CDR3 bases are TGTGCCATCAGTGAGGACAGGGACGAGCAGTACTTC.